The 23 T cell receptor beta chains below all came from one sample that was sequenced in a study of shared clonotypes between healthy human individuals. Measured with immunoSEQ multiplex PCR; TCRdb has only the in-frame clones, and not every one. This sample carries roughly 2.2 million clones, 80% to 95% of them seen once, and the ten largest clones take about 0.39%. The material sequenced was naive CD4+ T cells from PBMCs. Subset specified: CD45RA+ positively selected. The origin of the receptors is a man aged 18 to 30 in good health. Some clones in this sample may be carry-over from other donors' samples.

This chain uses TRBV27 with TRBJ2-2; tentatively, D is TRBD1 (5 bases). Trimming removed 6 bases from V and 10 bases from J, with 21 bases in between. This CDR3 is built from 15 residues. Germline assignment: CDR1 MNHEY and CDR2 SMNVEV (reference sequence). The CDR3 bases are TGTGCCAGCAGGAGTTTGGCCAGGGCCCCCCAGGAGCTGTTTTTT. Protein: CASRSLARAPQELFF.

The V call is TRBV5-1, the J call TRBJ2-2, with D possibly TRBD2 on 5 matching bases. The CDR3 runs 14 residues. Germline CDR1 SGHRS, CDR2 YFSETQ. V dropped 4 bases and J dropped 4 bases, with 11 bases sitting between them. The CDR3, as DNA: TGCGCCAGCAGCCCCGGGGTCGGCACCGGGGAGCTGTTTTTT. As protein: CASSPGVGTGELFF.

The rearrangement links TRBV5-4 to TRBJ2-3, with D unresolved. CDR3 length equals 16 residues. CDR1 and CDR2 from the germline V gene are SGHNT and YYREEE (reference sequence). Trimming removed 1 base from V and 1 base from J, with 13 bases in between. The CDR3 nucleotides read TGTGCCAGCAGCTTGAGCGCCAGTTACGGCACAGATACGCAGTATTTT. This translates into CASSLSASYGTDTQYF.

This rearrangement joins TRBV27 to TRBJ2-2, with D perhaps TRBD2 (5 bases). The CDR3 sequence is 16 residues long. Germline V gives CDR1 MNHEY, CDR2 SMNVEV (reference sequence). V was cut by 5 bases and J by 6 bases, with 19 bases left in between. The CDR3: CASSARPPAVAGELFF. The DNA for the CDR3 is TGTGCCAGCAGTGCCAGGCCCCCAGCGGTGGCCGGGGAGCTGTTTTTT.

This chain links TRBV15 with TRBJ2-6; unclear D gene. Germline assignment: CDR1 LNHNV and CDR2 YYDKDF (reference sequence). CDR3 length: 17 residues. V was shortened by 1 base and J by 0 bases, with 10 bases between the two germline ends. DNA for the CDR3: TGTGCCACCAGCAGAGGCGGTATCCCCTCTGGGGCCAACGTCCTGACTTTC. Translating gives CATSRGGIPSGANVLTF.

The chain has TRBV10-3 and TRBJ1-1; no clear D. Germline values: CDR1 ENHRY, CDR2 SYGVKD. The germline V and J ends were trimmed by 2 bases and 6 bases, with 13 bases remaining between them. This CDR3 comprises 14 residues. The CDR3 sequence: CAISEPERWAEAFF. In DNA form, the CDR3 reads TGTGCCATCAGTGAGCCGGAAAGGTGGGCTGAAGCTTTCTTT.

V is TRBV28 and J is TRBJ1-1, with D uncertain. The CDR3 runs to 12 residues. CDR1 and CDR2 (germline): MDHEN, SYDVKM. V shed 6 bases and J shed 4 bases, with 9 bases lying between them. CDR3 sequence (DNA): TGTGCCAGCAGGCCCTCGAGCACTGAAGCTTTCTTT. Its protein product is CASRPSSTEAFF. Full variable domain (rest looked up from reference TRBV28 and TRBJ1-1): DVKVTQSSRYLVKRTGEKVFLECVQDMDHENMFWYRQDPGLGLRLIYFSYDVKMKEKGDIPEGYSVSREKKERFSLILESASTNQTSMYLCASRPSSTEAFFGQGTRLTVV.

This chain uses TRBV7-9 with TRBJ2-7; D remains unclear. Germline values: CDR1 SEHNR, CDR2 FQNEAQ (reference sequence). CDR3 length: 15 amino acids. Trimming removed 1 base from V and 2 bases from J, with 12 bases in between. In DNA, the CDR3 is TGTGCCAGCAGCTTAGGTTCCCAACCGCCCTACGAGCAGTACTTC. It codes for CASSLGSQPPYEQYF.

The gene calls are TRBV7-6 and TRBJ2-3, with D perhaps TRBD2 (6 bases). This CDR3 has 17 amino acids. Germline V gene lookup returns CDR1 SGHVS and CDR2 FNYEAQ. V was pared by 2 bases and J by 1 base, with 16 bases between. CDR3 protein: CASSLRTVAVRTDTQYF. Written as DNA, the CDR3 is TGTGCCAGCAGCTTAAGGACGGTAGCGGTCCGCACAGATACGCAGTATTTT.

This chain links TRBV5-1 with TRBJ1-1, with D possibly matching TRBD1 (5 bases). The CDR3 is 16 residues long. V lost 1 base and J lost 5, with 18 bases in between. CDR1 and CDR2 (germline): SGHRS, YFSETQ. The CDR3 loop is CASSLLGDGRDTEAFF. Written as DNA, the CDR3 is TGCGCCAGCAGCTTGCTGGGGGACGGAAGGGATACTGAAGCTTTCTTT.

The V call is TRBV10-3, the J call TRBJ2-3, with 7 bases fitting TRBD2. There are 14 residues in the CDR3. The germline CDR1 and CDR2 sequences are ENHRY and SYGVKD. The V gene end was trimmed by 6 bases and the J gene end by 5 bases; junction bases not matched to a gene: 8. The CDR3 protein is CAIRREGRGDTQYF. In nucleotides, the CDR3 is TGTGCCATCAGGAGGGAGGGGAGAGGAGATACGCAGTATTTT.

This clone has just one count. This same CDR3 is encoded by further DNA sequences in the sample. This rearrangement joins TRBV5-1 to TRBJ1-1; 8 positions agree with TRBD1. The CDR3 is made up of 13 amino acids. V was clipped by 2 bases and J by 11 bases; unmatched bases: 8. Germline V gene data show CDR1 as SGHRS and CDR2 as YFSETQ. The CDR3 DNA is TGCGCCAGCAGCTTAGGGCAGGGGGCAGGGGCTTTCTTT. Protein: CASSLGQGAGAFF.

The chain links TRBV18 to TRBJ1-5; D gene ambiguous. Germline V gene lookup returns CDR1 KGHSH and CDR2 LQKENI. V lost 0 bases and J lost 5, with 11 bases in between. This CDR3 spans 15 amino acids. The CDR3 DNA follows: TGTGCCAGCTCACCACCGCCGGGCGCCCATCAGCCCCAGCATTTT. Translating it yields CASSPPPGAHQPQHF.

This clone has only one observation. The rearrangement uses TRBV9 and TRBJ2-3; D might be TRBD1 or TRBD2, each matching 5 bases. Germline assignment: CDR1 SGDLS and CDR2 YYNGEE. Trimming left V 0 bases short and J 2 bases short, with 10 bases between. The CDR3 consists of 15 residues. The DNA of the CDR3 is TGTGCCAGCAGCGTAGTACCGGGACCCACAGATACGCAGTATTTT. It is translated as CASSVVPGPTDTQYF.

The chain links TRBV18 to TRBJ2-7; D gene ambiguous. From germline, CDR1 is KGHSH and CDR2 LQKENI. The CDR3 extends over 15 amino acids. Trimming shortened V by 0 bases and J by 2 bases, and 11 bases separated the two germline ends. The chain's CDR3 is CASSPPWRGAYEQYF. The CDR3 bases are TGTGCCAGCTCACCACCGTGGCGTGGGGCCTACGAGCAGTACTTC.

This clone showed up just once. In DNA form, the CDR3 reads TGTGCCATCAGGACGCCGGGACACGACGAAGCAGATACGCAGTATTTT. Amino acid sequence: CAIRTPGHDEADTQYF. This sequence joins TRBV10-3 and TRBJ2-3, with D perhaps TRBD1 (6 bases). The CDR3 runs to 16 residues. The V gene's germline CDR1 is ENHRY and CDR2 SYGVKD. The V end lost 6 bases, the J end lost 4 bases, and 20 bases lay between the germline ends.

The chain joins TRBV11-2 to TRBJ2-7; D might be TRBD1 or TRBD2, each matching 5 bases. V lost 8 bases, J lost 1 base, and 24 bases lay in between. Germline CDR1 SGHAT, CDR2 FQNNGV. The CDR3 has 17 residues. CDR3 amino acids: CASGTMAIFWGSYEQYF. DNA for the CDR3: TGTGCCAGCGGTACCATGGCGATTTTTTGGGGGTCCTACGAGCAGTACTTC.

The chain carries TRBV20-1 and TRBJ2-1; the D is unclear. V was clipped by 2 bases and J by 7 bases, with 6 bases between them. From germline, CDR1 is DFQATT and CDR2 SNEGSKA (reference sequence). CDR3 size: 11 residues. CDR3 in amino acids: CSARLPNEQFF. The CDR3 nucleotides are TGCAGTGCTAGACTACCTAATGAGCAGTTCTTC.

V and J are TRBV2 and TRBJ2-3, with TRBD2 identical over 13 bases. From germline, CDR1 is SNHLY and CDR2 FYNNEI. The trim removed 6 bases at V and 4 bases at J, leaving 10 bases unmatched. The CDR3 has 17 residues. The CDR3 DNA sequence: TGTGCCAGCAGAGGACTAGCGGGAGACGTTTATGCAGATACGCAGTATTTT. Its translation: CASRGLAGDVYADTQYF.

The chain has TRBV29-1 and TRBJ2-7, with 10 bases matching TRBD1. CDR1 and CDR2 (germline): SQVTM, ANQGSEA. V gave up 4 bases and J gave up 2 bases; unmatched junction bases: 5. The CDR3 runs to 14 residues. The CDR3 bases are TGCAGCGTTGCGAGGGGACAGGGGCCCTACGAGCAGTACTTC. Its translation is CSVARGQGPYEQYF.

The CDR3 DNA follows: TGTGCCTGGTCCGCGGGGGGTAGCGGGAGGACAGATACGCAGTATTTT. Residues: CAWSAGGSGRTDTQYF. The V and J genes are TRBV30 and TRBJ2-3; 10 bases match TRBD2. The CDR3 has 16 amino acids. The germline V gene has CDR1 GTSNPN and CDR2 SVGIG (reference sequence). V lost 5 bases, J lost 3 bases, and 11 bases stayed unmatched. Full variable domain (remainder filled in from reference TRBV30 and TRBJ2-3): SQTIHQWPATLVQPVGSPLSLECTVEGTSNPNLYWYRQAAGRGLQLLFYSVGIGQISSEVPQNLSASRPQDRQFILSSKKLLLSDSGFYLCAWSAGGSGRTDTQYFGPGTRLTVL.

This rearrangement joins TRBV2 to TRBJ1-4; the D is unclear. V was shortened by 8 bases and J by 2 bases, with 12 bases between the two germline ends. The CDR3 spans 14 residues. The V gene's germline CDR1 is SNHLY and CDR2 FYNNEI. The CDR3 protein is CASLGIVTNEKLFF. The CDR3 DNA is TGTGCCAGCCTGGGCATCGTGACTAATGAAAAACTGTTTTTT.

This rearrangement joins TRBV30 to TRBJ2-7; D may correspond to TRBD1 or TRBD2 (5 bases each). The CDR3 is 12 amino acids. With 8 bases removed from V and 6 bases from J, the gap between germline ends came to 17 bases. The germline gives CDR1 GTSNPN, CDR2 SVGIG (reference sequence). For the CDR3, the DNA is TGTGCCATCGGGCAGGGACCCCCCGAGCAGTACTTC. It yields the protein CAIGQGPPEQYF.